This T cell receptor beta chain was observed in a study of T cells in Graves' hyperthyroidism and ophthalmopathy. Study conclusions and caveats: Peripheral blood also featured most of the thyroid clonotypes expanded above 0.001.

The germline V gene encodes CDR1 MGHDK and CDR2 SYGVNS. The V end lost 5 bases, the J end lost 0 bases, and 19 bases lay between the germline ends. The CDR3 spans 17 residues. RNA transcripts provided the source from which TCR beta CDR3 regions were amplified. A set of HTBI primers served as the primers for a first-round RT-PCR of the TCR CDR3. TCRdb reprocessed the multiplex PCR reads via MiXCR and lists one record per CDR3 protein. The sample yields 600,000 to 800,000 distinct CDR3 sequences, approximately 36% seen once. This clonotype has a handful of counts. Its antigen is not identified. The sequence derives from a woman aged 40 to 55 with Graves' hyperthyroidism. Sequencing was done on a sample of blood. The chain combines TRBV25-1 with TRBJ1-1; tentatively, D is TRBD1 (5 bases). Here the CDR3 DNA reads TGTGCCAGCAGTTCACCGACAGTCTGGACCCTGAACACTGAAGCTTTCTTT. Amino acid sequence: CASSSPTVWTLNTEAFF.